Here is one TCR beta chain with its context. Its antigen is still unknown. Looked up from germline, CDR1 is SGHAT and CDR2 is FQNNGV. Trimming removed 1 base from V and 1 base from J, with 5 bases in between. The length of the CDR3 is 15 residues. The data stem from a study of shared clonotypes between healthy human individuals. Notes on the study in general: Naive subsets usually exceeded memory subsets in estimated richness.

Using immunoSEQ multiplex PCR, the repertoire was profiled, and TCRdb retains in-frame clones only, with some absent. This table holds millions of clones, 85% to 95% found once. V gene TRBV11-2 combines with J gene TRBJ2-6; D not certain. The sequence was collected from a man aged 18 to 35 in good health. Some clones in this sample may be carry-over from other donors' samples. The sequencing input was naive CD4+ T cells from PBMCs. Described subset: CD45RA+ positively selected. CDR3 nucleotide sequence: TGTGCCAGCAGCTTAGTTAGATCTGGGGCCAACGTCCTGACTTTC. As protein: CASSLVRSGANVLTF. The variable domain in full, with the rest retrieved from reference TRBV11-2 and TRBJ2-6, is EAGVAQSPRYKIIEKRQSVAFWCNPISGHATLYWYQQILGQGPKLLIQFQNNGVVDDSQLPKDRFSAERLKGVDSTLKIQPAKLEDSAVYLCASSLVRSGANVLTFGAGSRLTVL.